This TCR beta chain came from a study of PD-1 blockade in mismatch repair-deficient tumors. Turning to the study itself: Enrolled about 2013-2017, patients had progressing, pretreated mismatch repair-deficient cancers of 12 to 13 types. The study's findings and limits: After pembrolizumab, tumor-resident clones rose rapidly, then generally contracted before radiologic responses.

The CDR3 has 15 residues. V was clipped by 4 bases and J by 1 base; unmatched bases: 5. Germline values: CDR1 SGDLS, CDR2 YYNGEE. Clones were read by immunoSEQ multiplex PCR, and TCRdb kept only the in-frame ones, dropping some. This table has around 38,000 clones, roughly 83% appearing once. All patients were mismatch repair deficient, assessed by either PCR or immunohistochemistry. Details on this clone: The target antigen is unknown.

This chain uses TRBV9 with TRBJ2-1; 7 nucleotides agree with TRBD2. The receptor was derived from an adult with mismatch repair-deficient cancer. This specimen was peripheral blood, taken 4 weeks after starting pembrolizumab. CDR3 bases: TGTGCCAGCAGCCGTAGCGGGCGATCCTACAATGAGCAGTTCTTC. Its protein product is CASSRSGRSYNEQFF.